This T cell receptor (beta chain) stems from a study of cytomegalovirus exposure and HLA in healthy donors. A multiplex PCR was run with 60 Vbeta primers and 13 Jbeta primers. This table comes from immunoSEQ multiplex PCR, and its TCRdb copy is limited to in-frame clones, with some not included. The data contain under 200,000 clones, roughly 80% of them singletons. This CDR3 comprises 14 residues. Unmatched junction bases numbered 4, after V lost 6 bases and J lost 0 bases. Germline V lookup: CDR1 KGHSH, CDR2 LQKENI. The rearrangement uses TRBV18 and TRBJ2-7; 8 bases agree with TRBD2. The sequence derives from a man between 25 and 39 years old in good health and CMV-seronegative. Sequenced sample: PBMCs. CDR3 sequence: CASSQRGGSYEQYF. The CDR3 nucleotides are TGTGCCAGCTCCCAACGGGGGGGCTCCTACGAGCAGTACTTC.